This T cell receptor (beta chain) was obtained from a study of T cell responses to AZD1222 COVID-19 vaccine. Notes on the study in general: Along spike, vaccine-associated CD4 TCRs were found throughout, with dominance at 160-218 and 743-854. Possibly, clonal diversity was underestimated; donors were largely white British and included more females.

The germline gives CDR1 SEHNR, CDR2 FQNEAQ (reference sequence). V lost 5 bases and J 0 bases, leaving 11 bases between the germline ends. This CDR3 is built from 15 residues. In its sample, this clone was seen a few times. As yet, its antigen is unknown. Sequencing used immunoSEQ multiplex PCR; TCRdb keeps in-frame clones, though not all of them. The sample holds around 120,000 clones; roughly 91% are singletons and the top ten take approximately 30%. V is TRBV7-9 and J is TRBJ1-3; D not resolved. The input for sequencing was peripheral blood, taken on day 0 of AZD1222 vaccination. This sequence was found in an adult in good health. The CDR3 sequence: CASSPRPISGNTIYF. The CDR3 coding sequence is TGTGCCAGCAGCCCTCGACCGATCTCTGGAAACACCATATATTTT. The variable domain in full, completed from reference TRBV7-9 and TRBJ1-3, reads DTGVSQNPRHKITKRGQNVTFRCDPISEHNRLYWYRQTLGQGPEFLTYFQNEAQLEKSRLLSDRFSAERPKGSFSTLEIQRTEQGDSAMYLCASSPRPISGNTIYFGEGSWLTVV.